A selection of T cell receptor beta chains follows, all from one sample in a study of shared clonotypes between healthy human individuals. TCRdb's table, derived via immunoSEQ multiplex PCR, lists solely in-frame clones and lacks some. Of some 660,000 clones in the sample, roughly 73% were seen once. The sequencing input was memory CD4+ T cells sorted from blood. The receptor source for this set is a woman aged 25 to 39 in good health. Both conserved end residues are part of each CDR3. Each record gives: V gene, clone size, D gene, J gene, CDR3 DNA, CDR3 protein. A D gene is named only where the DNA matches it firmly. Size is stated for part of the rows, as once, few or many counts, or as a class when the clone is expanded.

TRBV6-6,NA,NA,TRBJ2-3,TGTGCCAGCAGTTACTCTGCAGGGACAGATACGCAGTATTTT,CASSYSAGTDTQYF
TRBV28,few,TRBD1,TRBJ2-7,TGTGCCAGCAAGCGCAGAAACTCGGGGACAGGGGAGAACGAGCAGTACTTC,CASKRRNSGTGENEQYF
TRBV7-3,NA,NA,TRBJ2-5,TGTGCCAGCAGCTCCATGAGGGGAGAGACCCAGTACTTC,CASSSMRGETQYF
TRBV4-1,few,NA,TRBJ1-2,TGCGCCAGCAGCCAAGAGGCAGGGCCTTATGGCTACACCTTC,CASSQEAGPYGYTF
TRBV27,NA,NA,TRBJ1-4,TGTGCCAGCAGTCGATCTAGACAGCTTGAACTGTTTTTT,CASSRSRQLELFF
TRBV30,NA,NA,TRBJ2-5,TGTGCCTGGAGACCGCCGGGACTTCTACAAGAGACCCAGTACTTC,CAWRPPGLLQETQYF
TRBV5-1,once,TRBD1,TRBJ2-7,TGCGCCAGCAGACAGGGGACAAACTCCTACGAGCAGTACTTC,CASRQGTNSYEQYF
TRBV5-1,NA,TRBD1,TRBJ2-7,TGCGCCAGCAGCTCCGGGACAGTCGACTCCTACGAGCAGTACTTC,CASSSGTVDSYEQYF
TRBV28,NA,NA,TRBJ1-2,TGTGCCAGCAGTTTAGGGGCGCGGGGTTGGTATGGCTACACCTTC,CASSLGARGWYGYTF
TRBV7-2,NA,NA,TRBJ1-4,TGTGCCAGCAGCCTAGCTTGGACACTCGAGGAAAAACTGTTTTTT,CASSLAWTLEEKLFF
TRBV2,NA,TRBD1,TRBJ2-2,TGTGCCAGCAAGGACAGGAACGCGAACACCGGGGAGCTGTTTTTT,CASKDRNANTGELFF
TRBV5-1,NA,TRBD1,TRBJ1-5,TGCGCCAGCAGCCAGGGGTTTACAGGGGCCGGGTGGCCCCAGCATTTT,CASSQGFTGAGWPQHF
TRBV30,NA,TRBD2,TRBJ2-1,TGTGCCTGGAGTGATCCAGCGGGATTCAATGAGCAGTTCTTC,CAWSDPAGFNEQFF
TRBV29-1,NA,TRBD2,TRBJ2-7,TGCAGCACCACCGGGACTAGTTTAGGCGAGCAGTACTTC,CSTTGTSLGEQYF
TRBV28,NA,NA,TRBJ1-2,TGTGCCAGCAGCCGGCCCTATGGCTACACCTTC,CASSRPYGYTF
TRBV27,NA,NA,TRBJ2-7,TGTGCCTCGCAACCGGGACAAGAATACGAGCAGTACTTC,CASQPGQEYEQYF
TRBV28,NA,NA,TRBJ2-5,TGTGCCAGCAGACCACCCACCCCAGAGACCCAGTACTTC,CASRPPTPETQYF
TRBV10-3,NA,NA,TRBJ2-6,TGTGCCATCAGTGAGTCTCCCGATAATTTTCGCTCTGGGGCCAACGTCCTGACTTTC,CAISESPDNFRSGANVLTF
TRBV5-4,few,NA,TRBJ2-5,TGTGCCAGCAGCTTAAGACGGGAGATGGAGACCCAGTACTTC,CASSLRREMETQYF
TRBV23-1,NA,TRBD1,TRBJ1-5,TGCGCCAGCAGTCAAGGGACAGGGAATCAGCCCCAGCATTTT,CASSQGTGNQPQHF
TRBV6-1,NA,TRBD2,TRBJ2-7,TGTGCCAGCGGGGGGCCTAGCGGGAGGCAGAGGGAGCAGTACTTC,CASGGPSGRQREQYF
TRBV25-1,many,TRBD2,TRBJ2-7,TGTGCCAGCAGTGCTACGGGACTACAGCCCCCCGAGCAGTACTTC,CASSATGLQPPEQYF
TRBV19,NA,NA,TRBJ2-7,TGTGCCAGTAGTATTGGCGCAGCGAGGTCCGAGCAGTACTTC,CASSIGAARSEQYF
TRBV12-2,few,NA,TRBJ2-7,TGTGCAAGTCGCCCTTCCGGACTAGCGGGCCGTGCCTACGAGCAGTACTTC,CASRPSGLAGRAYEQYF
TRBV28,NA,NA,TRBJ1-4,TGTGCCAGCAGCCCCCCGGCAACTAATGAAAAACTGTTTTTT,CASSPPATNEKLFF
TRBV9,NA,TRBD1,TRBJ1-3,TGTGCCAGCAGCCAGGGGGGACGGAGCTCTGGAAACACCATATATTTT,CASSQGGRSSGNTIYF
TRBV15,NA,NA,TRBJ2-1,TGTGCCACCAGCAGATACTCCCCCAAGACTAGCTCCTACAATGAGCAGTTCTTC,CATSRYSPKTSSYNEQFF
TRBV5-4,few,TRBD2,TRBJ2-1,TGTGCCAGCAGCCCGACTAGCGGGGACAATGAGCAGTTCTTC,CASSPTSGDNEQFF
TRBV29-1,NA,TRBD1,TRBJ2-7,TGCAGCGGGCGGACAGGGCAGAACGAGCAGTACTTC,CSGRTGQNEQYF
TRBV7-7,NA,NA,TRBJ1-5,TGTGCCAGCAGCCCCCGACCCGGACAGCCCCAGCATTTT,CASSPRPGQPQHF
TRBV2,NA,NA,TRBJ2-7,TGTGCCAGCCTTCGGGACCTAGCCTACGAGCAGTACTTC,CASLRDLAYEQYF
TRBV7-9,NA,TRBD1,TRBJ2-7,TGTGCCAGCAGCTTAGGTGCAGGGGGTATCAACGAGCAGTACTTC,CASSLGAGGINEQYF
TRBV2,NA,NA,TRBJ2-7,TGTGCCAGCAGAGCTAGAACCTACGAGCAGTACTTC,CASRARTYEQYF
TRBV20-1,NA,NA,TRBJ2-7,TGCAGTGCTGGCGGGACTCGGGAGCAGTACTTC,CSAGGTREQYF
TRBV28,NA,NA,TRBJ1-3,TGTGCCAGCAGCATCGGACAATTCTCTGGAAACACCATATATTTT,CASSIGQFSGNTIYF
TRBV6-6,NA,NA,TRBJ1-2,TGTGCCAGCAGTTACTCGGGGGACTATGGCTACACCTTC,CASSYSGDYGYTF
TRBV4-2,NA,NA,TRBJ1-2,TGTGCCAGCAGCCAAGTCGGGGAACTATGGGGCTACACCTTC,CASSQVGELWGYTF
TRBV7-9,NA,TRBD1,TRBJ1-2,TGTGCCAGCAGTTATGGACAGGGGGACGGTGGCTACACCTTC,CASSYGQGDGGYTF
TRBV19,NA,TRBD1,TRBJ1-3,TGTGCCAGTAGGAGCGACAGGGTACCTGGAAACACCATATATTTT,CASRSDRVPGNTIYF
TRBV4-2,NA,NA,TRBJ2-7,TGTGCCAGCAGCGAAGGGGTGGGGTCCTACGAGCAGTACTTC,CASSEGVGSYEQYF
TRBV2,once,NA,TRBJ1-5,TGTGCCAGCTCGTGGGGTGGGCGGCAGCCCCAGCATTTT,CASSWGGRQPQHF
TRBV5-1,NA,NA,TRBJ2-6,TGCGCCAGCAGCTTCCAGGGAAGGTGGGCCAACGTCCTGACTTTC,CASSFQGRWANVLTF
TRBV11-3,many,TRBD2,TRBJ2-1,TGTGCCAGCAGCTTATCCGGGACTAGCTTCTCCAATGAGCAGTTCTTC,CASSLSGTSFSNEQFF
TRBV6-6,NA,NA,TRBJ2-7,TGTGCCAGCAGTCCCCGGGACTCGTACTATCTCGAGCAGTACTTC,CASSPRDSYYLEQYF
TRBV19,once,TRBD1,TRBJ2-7,TGTGCCAGTATAGGGCGACAGGGCTTCGGGGAGCAGTACTTC,CASIGRQGFGEQYF
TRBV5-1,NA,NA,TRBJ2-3,TGCGCCAGCAGCTTGGACGGAGATACGCAGTATTTT,CASSLDGDTQYF
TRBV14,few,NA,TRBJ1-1,TGTGCCAGCAGCCTGAATGAGGACACTGAAGCTTTCTTT,CASSLNEDTEAFF
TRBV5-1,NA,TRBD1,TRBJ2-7,TGCGCCAGCAGCTTGTGGTCGGACAGGCCCTACGAGCAGTACTTC,CASSLWSDRPYEQYF
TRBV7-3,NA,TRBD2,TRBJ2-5,TGTGCCAGCAGCTCGGGGACTAGCGAGACCCAGTACTTC,CASSSGTSETQYF
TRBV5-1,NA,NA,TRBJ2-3,TGCGCCAGCAGCTTGGCGTACATATCTACTAGCACAGATACGCAGTATTTT,CASSLAYISTSTDTQYF
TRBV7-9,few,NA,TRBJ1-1,TGTGCCAGCAGAATACAGGCCCAAGAAGCTTTCTTT,CASRIQAQEAFF
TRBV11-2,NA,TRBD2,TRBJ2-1,TGTGCCAGCAGCTTAGGAAGGACTAGCGGGCTGAGCTCCTACAATGAGCAGTTCTTC,CASSLGRTSGLSSYNEQFF
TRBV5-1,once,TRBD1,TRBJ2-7,TGCGCCAGCAGCGGACAGGGGACCTACGAGCAGTACTTC,CASSGQGTYEQYF
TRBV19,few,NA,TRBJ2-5,TGTGCCAGTACCCCCCTCGGCAGGGGTCTTCCAGAGACCCAGTACTTC,CASTPLGRGLPETQYF
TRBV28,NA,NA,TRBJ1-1,TGTGCCAGCGCCGGGGGGAGCATGAACACTGAAGCTTTCTTT,CASAGGSMNTEAFF
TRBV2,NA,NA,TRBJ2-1,TGTGCCAGCAGCGTCGAAGGGACGGGGAATGAGCAGTTCTTC,CASSVEGTGNEQFF